This T cell receptor beta chain was recorded in a study of CD8+ T cells in alopecia areata. RNA extraction and reverse transcription yielded cDNA as sequencing template. The assay was immunoSEQ multiplex PCR, and TCRdb's table has in-frame clones only and misses some. The data show around 140,000 clones, 45% to 50% seen once. This clone was counted only a few times. The CDR3 consists of 13 residues. The ends were cut back, 0 bases at V and 4 bases at J, with 7 bases in the middle. The germline V gene has CDR1 KGHSH and CDR2 LQKENI. The TCR originated in a human donor with alopecia areata. The sample in question was CD8+ T cells sorted from blood, obtained at week 0. The V and J genes are TRBV18 and TRBJ2-7; D gene unclear. CDR3 region: CASSPPTSYEQYF. The CDR3 coding sequence is TGTGCCAGCTCACCACCGACGTCGTACGAGCAGTACTTC.